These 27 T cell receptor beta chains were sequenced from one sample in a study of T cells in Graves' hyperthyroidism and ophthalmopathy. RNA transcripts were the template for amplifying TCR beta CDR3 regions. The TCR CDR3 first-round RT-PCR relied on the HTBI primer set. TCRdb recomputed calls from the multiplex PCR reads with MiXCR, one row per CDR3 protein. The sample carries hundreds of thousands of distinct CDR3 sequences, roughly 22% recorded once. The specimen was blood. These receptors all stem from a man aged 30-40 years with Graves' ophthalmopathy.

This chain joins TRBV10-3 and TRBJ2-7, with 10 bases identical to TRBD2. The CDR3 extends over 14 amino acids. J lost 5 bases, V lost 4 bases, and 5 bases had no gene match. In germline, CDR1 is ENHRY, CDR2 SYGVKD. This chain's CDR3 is CAISGLAGVNEQYF. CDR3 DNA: TGTGCCATCAGTGGGCTAGCGGGAGTCAACGAGCAGTACTTC.

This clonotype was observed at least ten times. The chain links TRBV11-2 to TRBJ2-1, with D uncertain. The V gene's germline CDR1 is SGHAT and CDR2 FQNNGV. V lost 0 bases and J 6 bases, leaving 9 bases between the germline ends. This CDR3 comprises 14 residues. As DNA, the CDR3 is TGTGCCAGCAGCTTAGATATAATGAGCAATGAGCAGTTCTTC. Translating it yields CASSLDIMSNEQFF.

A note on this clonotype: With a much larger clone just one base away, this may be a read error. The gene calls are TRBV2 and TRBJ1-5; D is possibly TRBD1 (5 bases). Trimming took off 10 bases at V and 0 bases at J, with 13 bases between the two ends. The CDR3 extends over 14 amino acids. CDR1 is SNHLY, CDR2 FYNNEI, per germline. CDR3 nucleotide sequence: TGTGCCAACAAAATTGGGGGTAGCAATCAGCCCCAGCATTTT. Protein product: CANKIGGSNQPQHF.

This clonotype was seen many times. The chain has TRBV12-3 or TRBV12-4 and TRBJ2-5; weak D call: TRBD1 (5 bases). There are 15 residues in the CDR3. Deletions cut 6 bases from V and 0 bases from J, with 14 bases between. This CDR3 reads CASSQRQSHQETQYF. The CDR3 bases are TGTGCCAGCAGCCAACGACAGTCCCACCAAGAGACCCAGTACTTC.

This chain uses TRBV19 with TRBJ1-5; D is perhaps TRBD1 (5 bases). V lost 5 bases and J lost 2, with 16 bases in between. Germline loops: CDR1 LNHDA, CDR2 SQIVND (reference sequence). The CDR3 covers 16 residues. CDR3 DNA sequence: TGTGCCAGTAGTTTCCCGACAGATTTTGGCAATCAGCCCCAGCATTTT. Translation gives CASSFPTDFGNQPQHF.

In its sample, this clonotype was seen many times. CDR3 sequence (DNA): TGTGCCAGCAGTGGGCTGGGACACCCATCCTACGAGCAGTACTTC. It encodes CASSGLGHPSYEQYF. The rearrangement joins TRBV2 to TRBJ2-7, with TRBD1 as a possible D gene (6 bases). The CDR3 extends over 15 amino acids. The germline V gene has CDR1 SNHLY and CDR2 FYNNEI. The V gene lost 4 bases and the J gene lost 1 base, with 14 bases spanning the gap.

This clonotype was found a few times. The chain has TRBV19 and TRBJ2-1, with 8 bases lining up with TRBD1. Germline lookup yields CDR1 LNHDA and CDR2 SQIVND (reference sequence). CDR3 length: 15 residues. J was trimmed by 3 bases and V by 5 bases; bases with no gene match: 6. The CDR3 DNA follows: TGTGCCAGTAGTCTAGGGACAGGCCGCTACAATGAGCAGTTCTTC. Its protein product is CASSLGTGRYNEQFF.

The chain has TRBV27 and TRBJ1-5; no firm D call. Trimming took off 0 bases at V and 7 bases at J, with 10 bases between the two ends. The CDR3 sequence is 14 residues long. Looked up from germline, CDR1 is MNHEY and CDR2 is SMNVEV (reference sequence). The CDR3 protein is CASSLSGSRQPQHF. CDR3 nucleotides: TGTGCCAGCAGTTTATCAGGGTCCCGCCAGCCCCAGCATTTT.

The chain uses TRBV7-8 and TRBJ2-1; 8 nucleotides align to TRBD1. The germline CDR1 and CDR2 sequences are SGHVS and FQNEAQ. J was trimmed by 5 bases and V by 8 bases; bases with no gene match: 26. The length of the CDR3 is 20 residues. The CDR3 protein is CASSPLPRTGSVGTDNEQFF. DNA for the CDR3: TGTGCCAGCTCACCCCTTCCGAGGACAGGGAGCGTGGGAACCGACAATGAGCAGTTCTTC.

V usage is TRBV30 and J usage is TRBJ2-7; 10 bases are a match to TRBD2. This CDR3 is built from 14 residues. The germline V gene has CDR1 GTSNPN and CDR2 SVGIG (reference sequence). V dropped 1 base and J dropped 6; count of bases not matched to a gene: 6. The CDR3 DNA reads TGTGCCTGGAGTGGCCTAGCGGGAGCACCCGAGCAGTACTTC. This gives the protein CAWSGLAGAPEQYF.

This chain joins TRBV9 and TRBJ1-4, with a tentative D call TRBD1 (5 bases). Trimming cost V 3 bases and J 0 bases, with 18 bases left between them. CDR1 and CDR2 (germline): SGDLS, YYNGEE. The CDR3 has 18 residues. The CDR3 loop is CASSASLGGAATNEKLFF. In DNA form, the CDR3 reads TGTGCCAGCAGCGCATCATTGGGGGGAGCTGCAACTAATGAAAAACTGTTTTTT. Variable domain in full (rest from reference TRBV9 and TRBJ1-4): DSGVTQTPKHLITATGQRVTLRCSPRSGDLSVYWYQQSLDQGLQFLIQYYNGEERAKGNILERFSAQQFPDLHSELNLSSLELGDSALYFCASSASLGGAATNEKLFFGSGTQLSVL.

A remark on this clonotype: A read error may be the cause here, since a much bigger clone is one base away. CDR3 residues: CASSTLVSEQIF. CDR3 in DNA: TGTGCCAGCAGTACGCTAGTGTCTGAGCAGATCTTC. The J gene is TRBJ2-1, the V gene TRBV6-2 or TRBV6-3, with D unresolved. Germline-derived CDR1 and CDR2 are MNHEY and SVGEGT. The CDR3 covers 12 residues.

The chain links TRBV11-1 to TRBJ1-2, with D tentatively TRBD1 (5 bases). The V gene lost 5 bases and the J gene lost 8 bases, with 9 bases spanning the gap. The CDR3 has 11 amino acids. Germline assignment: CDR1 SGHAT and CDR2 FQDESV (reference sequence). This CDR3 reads CASSQSGGYTF. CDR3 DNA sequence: TGTGCCAGCAGCCAATCAGGGGGCTACACCTTC.

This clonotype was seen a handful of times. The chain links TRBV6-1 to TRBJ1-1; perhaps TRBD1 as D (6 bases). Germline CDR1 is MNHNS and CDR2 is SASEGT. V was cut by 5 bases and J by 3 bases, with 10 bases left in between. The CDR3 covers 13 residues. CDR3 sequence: CASSSGVHTEAFF. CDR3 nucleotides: TGTGCCAGCAGTTCAGGGGTTCACACTGAAGCTTTCTTT.

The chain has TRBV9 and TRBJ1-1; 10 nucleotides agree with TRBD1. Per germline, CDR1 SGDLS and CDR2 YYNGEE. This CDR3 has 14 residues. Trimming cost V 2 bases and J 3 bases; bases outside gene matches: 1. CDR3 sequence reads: CASSVGQGDTEAFF. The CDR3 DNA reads TGTGCCAGCAGCGTCGGACAGGGGGACACTGAAGCTTTCTTT.

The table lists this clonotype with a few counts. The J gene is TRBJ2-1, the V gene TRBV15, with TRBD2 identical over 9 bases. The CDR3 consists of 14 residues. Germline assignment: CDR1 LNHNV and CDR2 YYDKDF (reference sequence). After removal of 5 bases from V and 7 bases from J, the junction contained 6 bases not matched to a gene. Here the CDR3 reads CATSLAGGGNEQFF. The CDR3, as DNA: TGTGCCACCAGCCTGGCGGGAGGGGGTAATGAGCAGTTCTTC.

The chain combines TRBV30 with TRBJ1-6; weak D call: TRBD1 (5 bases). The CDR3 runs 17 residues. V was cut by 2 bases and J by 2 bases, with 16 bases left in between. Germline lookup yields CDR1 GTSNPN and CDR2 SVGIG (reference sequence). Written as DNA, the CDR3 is TGTGCCTGGAGTAACGGGGCGATAAGCACCTATAATTCACCCCTCCACTTT. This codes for CAWSNGAISTYNSPLHF.

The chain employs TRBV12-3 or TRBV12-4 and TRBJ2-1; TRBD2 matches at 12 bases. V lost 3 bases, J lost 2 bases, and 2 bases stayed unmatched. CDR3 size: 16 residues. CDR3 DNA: TGTGCCAGCAGTTTCGGACTAGCGGGACCCTACAATGAGCAGTTCTTC. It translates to CASSFGLAGPYNEQFF.

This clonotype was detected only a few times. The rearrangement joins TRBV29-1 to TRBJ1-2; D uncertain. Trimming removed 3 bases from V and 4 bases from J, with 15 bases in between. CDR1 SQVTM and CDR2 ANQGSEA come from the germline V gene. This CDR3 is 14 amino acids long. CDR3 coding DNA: TGCAGCGTTGACCCGGTGCCACCGGCCTATGGCTACACCTTC. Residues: CSVDPVPPAYGYTF.

This CDR3 reads CASSKREGRNNEQFF. CDR3 in DNA: TGTGCCAGCAGTAAGCGGGAGGGCCGGAACAATGAGCAGTTCTTC. The chain uses TRBV6-1 and TRBJ2-1, with TRBD2 matching 10 bases. The V segment lost 5 bases and the J segment 5 bases; nucleotides outside the gene matches: 6. CDR1 MNHNS and CDR2 SASEGT come from the germline V gene. This CDR3 contains 15 residues.

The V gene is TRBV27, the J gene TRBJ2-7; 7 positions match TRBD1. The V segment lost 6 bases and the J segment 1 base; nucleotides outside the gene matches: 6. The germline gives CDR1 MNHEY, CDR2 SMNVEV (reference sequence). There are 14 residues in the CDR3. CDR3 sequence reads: CASSTGESSYEQYF. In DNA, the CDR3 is TGTGCCAGCAGCACAGGGGAAAGTTCCTACGAGCAGTACTTC.

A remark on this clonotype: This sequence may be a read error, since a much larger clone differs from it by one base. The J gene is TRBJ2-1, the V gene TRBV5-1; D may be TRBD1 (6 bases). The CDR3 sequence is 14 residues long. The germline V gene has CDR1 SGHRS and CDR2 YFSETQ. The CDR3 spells CASNMGAFYNGQFF. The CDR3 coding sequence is TGCGCCAGCAATATGGGGGCATTCTACAATGGGCAGTTCTTC.

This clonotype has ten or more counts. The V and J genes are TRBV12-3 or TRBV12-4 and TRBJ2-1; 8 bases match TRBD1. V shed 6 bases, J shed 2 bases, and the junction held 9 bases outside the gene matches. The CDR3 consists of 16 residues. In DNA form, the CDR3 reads TGTGCCAGCAGACCTAGGACAGGGACTCCCTACAATGAGCAGTTCTTC. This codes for CASRPRTGTPYNEQFF.

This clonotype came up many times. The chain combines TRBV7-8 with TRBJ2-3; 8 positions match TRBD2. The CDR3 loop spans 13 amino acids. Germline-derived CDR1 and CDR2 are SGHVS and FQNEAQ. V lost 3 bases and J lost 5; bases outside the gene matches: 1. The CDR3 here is CASSFAGGDTQYF. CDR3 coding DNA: TGTGCCAGCAGCTTCGCGGGAGGAGATACGCAGTATTTT.

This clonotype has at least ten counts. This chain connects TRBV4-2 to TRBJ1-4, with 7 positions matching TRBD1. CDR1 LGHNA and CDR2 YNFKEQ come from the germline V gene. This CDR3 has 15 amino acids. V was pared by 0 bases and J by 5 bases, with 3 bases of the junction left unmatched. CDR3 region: CASSQEGQPNEKLFF. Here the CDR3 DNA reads TGTGCCAGCAGCCAAGAGGGACAGCCCAATGAAAAACTGTTTTTT.

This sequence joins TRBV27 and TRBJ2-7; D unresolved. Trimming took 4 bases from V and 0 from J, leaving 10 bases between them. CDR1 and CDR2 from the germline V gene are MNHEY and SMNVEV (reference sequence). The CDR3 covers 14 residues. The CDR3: CASSWAPSSYEQYF. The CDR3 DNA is TGTGCCAGCAGTTGGGCCCCGAGCTCCTACGAGCAGTACTTC.

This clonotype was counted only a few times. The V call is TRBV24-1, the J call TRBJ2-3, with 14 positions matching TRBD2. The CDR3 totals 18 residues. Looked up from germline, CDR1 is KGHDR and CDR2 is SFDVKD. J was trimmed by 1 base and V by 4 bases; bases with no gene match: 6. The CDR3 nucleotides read TGTGCCACCAGTGAGCCGGGACTAGCGGGAGAAGGCACAGATACGCAGTATTTT. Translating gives CATSEPGLAGEGTDTQYF.